The source of this T cell receptor beta chain is a study of CD8 T cells in ankylosing spondylitis. As regards this clonotype: Antigen unknown.

For TCR beta, libraries came from quantitative 5'-RACE with molecular barcodes. One entry per CDR3 protein results from TCRdb running MiXCR on the 5' RACE reads. The sample contains hundreds of thousands of distinct CDR3 sequences, approximately 17% of which appear only once. The CDR3 is 16 amino acids. In germline, CDR1 is SGHRS, CDR2 YFSETQ. V shed 0 bases, J shed 2 bases, and the junction held 5 bases outside the gene matches. Regarding the study as a whole: The study looked at matched synovial fluid samples from ankylosing spondylitis patients. Disease-linked clones were reported to be significantly enriched there. Relatively scarce in peripheral blood, disease-linked clones were CD8+. Previous work reported some of these motif variants in the synovial fluid and blood of reactive arthritis. Within ankylosing spondylitis blood, a TCR beta motif made up of eight or nine highly homologous variants appeared to be characteristic.

This receptor was obtained from a male donor with ankylosing spondylitis. V is TRBV5-1 and J is TRBJ2-3, with 8 bases that match TRBD1. The sample was blood, either unsorted or a sorted T cell fraction (not recorded which). In nucleotides, the CDR3 is TGCGCCAGCAGCTTGGACGCGACAGGGGACACAGATACGCAGTATTTT. Translating gives CASSLDATGDTDTQYF. The variable domain in full, completed from reference TRBV5-1 and TRBJ2-3, reads KAGVTQTPRYLIKTRGQQVTLSCSPISGHRSVSWYQQTPGQGLQFLFEYFSETQRNKGNFPGRFSGRQFSNSRSEMNVSTLELGDSALYLCASSLDATGDTDTQYFGPGTRLTVL.